Listed below are T cell receptor beta chains from one sample, sequenced in a study of T-cell reconstitution after alpha-beta-depleted transplantation in children. TCRdb re-analysed the PCR reads in MiXCR, keeping a single row per CDR3 protein. The sample lists some 450,000 distinct CDR3 sequences; around 46% were seen once. The sequenced sample was PBMCs, obtained before TCRalphabeta/CD19-depleted stem cell transplant. The origin of the receptors is a girl aged 2 to 9 with aplastic anemia, due to receive a stem cell transplant. CDR3s include the opening cysteine and the closing phenylalanine or tryptophan. The D gene is left open where the match is weak. The listing skips clone size in some rows; elsewhere it reads once, few, many or a size class.

TRBD1	TRBJ2-1	NA	TRBV5-4	CASSLAGQGASEQFF	TGTGCCAGCAGCTTGGCGGGACAGGGGGCCAGTGAGCAGTTCTTC
TRBD2	TRBJ2-3	few	TRBV7-2	CASSLGGGRAPDTQYF	TGTGCCAGCAGCTTAGGGGGCGGGAGGGCCCCAGATACGCAGTATTTT
NA	TRBJ1-1	many	TRBV6-2/TRBV6-3	CASSNTLNTEAFF	TGTGCCAGCAGTAACACTTTGAACACTGAAGCTTTCTTT
TRBD1	TRBJ2-7	many	TRBV10-3	CAIRRGQGTSEQYF	TGTGCCATCAGGAGGGGACAGGGGACCAGCGAGCAGTACTTC
TRBD2	TRBJ2-1	few	TRBV19	CASSIPGLAGDNEQFF	TGTGCCAGTAGTATCCCGGGACTAGCGGGAGACAATGAGCAGTTCTTC
TRBD1	TRBJ2-1	few	TRBV11-2	CASSLNWDRRYNEQFF	TGTGCCAGCAGCCTCAACTGGGACAGAAGATACAATGAGCAGTTCTTC
TRBD2	TRBJ2-1	NA	TRBV7-3	CASTPGLEYNEQFF	TGTGCCAGCACCCCGGGACTAGAGTACAATGAGCAGTTCTTC
TRBD2	TRBJ2-4	NA	TRBV29-1	CSVGLAGKNIQYF	TGCAGCGTTGGTCTAGCGGGCAAAAACATTCAGTACTTC
TRBD2	TRBJ2-3	many	TRBV20-1	CSAREASGILTDTQYF	TGCAGTGCTAGAGAGGCTAGCGGGATCCTCACAGATACGCAGTATTTT
TRBD2	TRBJ2-3	many	TRBV20-1	CSVVRLAGDLNTQYF	TGCAGTGTTGTCCGACTAGCGGGAGATTTGAATACGCAGTATTTT
TRBD1	TRBJ1-2	NA	TRBV12-3/TRBV12-4	CASSPDRGAYGYTF	TGTGCCAGCAGTCCGGACAGGGGCGCCTATGGCTACACCTTC
TRBD1	TRBJ1-5	NA	TRBV24-1	CATTTQGGSNQPQHF	TGTGCCACCACTACACAGGGGGGCAGCAATCAGCCCCAGCATTTT
NA	TRBJ2-3	NA	TRBV20-1	CSARRGSTDTQYF	TGCAGTGCTAGACGGGGGTCCACAGATACGCAGTATTTT
NA	TRBJ2-1	NA	TRBV5-1	CASSLVGGVNEQFF	TGCGCCAGCAGCTTGGTTGGCGGAGTAAATGAGCAGTTCTTC
NA	TRBJ2-6	few	TRBV2	CASARSGSYSGANVLTF	TGTGCCAGCGCCCGGTCGGGCAGCTACTCTGGGGCCAACGTCCTGACTTTC
TRBD2	TRBJ2-3	many	TRBV5-1	CASSLWTSGMADTQYF	TGCGCCAGCAGCTTGTGGACTAGCGGGATGGCAGATACGCAGTATTTT
NA	TRBJ1-3	many	TRBV12-3/TRBV12-4	CASSLEGFSGNTIYF	TGTGCCAGCAGTTTAGAGGGGTTCTCTGGAAACACCATATATTTT
NA	TRBJ1-1	NA	TRBV6-6	CASSPRWTEAFF	TGTGCCAGCAGCCCCAGATGGACTGAAGCTTTCTTT
TRBD1	TRBJ1-2	few	TRBV7-2	CASSLAYGQDGYTF	TGTGCCAGCAGCTTAGCCTACGGACAGGATGGCTACACCTTC
TRBD1	TRBJ1-1	few	TRBV20-1	CSATRDRDGTEAFF	TGCAGTGCTACCCGGGACAGGGATGGCACTGAAGCTTTCTTT
TRBD1	TRBJ2-7	NA	TRBV2	CASLDRGARDVEQYF	TGTGCCAGCTTGGACAGGGGAGCGCGAGACGTCGAGCAGTACTTC
NA	TRBJ2-1	few	TRBV18	CASSPSGVGDEQFF	TGTGCCAGCTCACCCTCGGGAGTTGGGGATGAGCAGTTCTTC
TRBD1	TRBJ1-6	once	TRBV20-1	CSAKTWGQGYDSPLHF	TGCAGTGCTAAAACCTGGGGACAGGGCTACGATTCACCCCTCCACTTT
NA	TRBJ2-7	NA	TRBV10-3	CAIKGGDENEQYF	TGTGCCATCAAGGGGGGCGATGAGAACGAGCAGTACTTC
NA	TRBJ2-1	NA	TRBV5-1	CASSLGDHASYNEQFF	TGCGCCAGCAGCTTGGGGGACCACGCCTCCTACAATGAGCAGTTCTTC
NA	TRBJ2-7	NA	TRBV15	CATSNWGEAAYEQYF	TGTGCCACCAGCAATTGGGGTGAGGCGGCCTACGAGCAGTACTTC
NA	TRBJ2-7	NA	TRBV28	CASSLGGGGGNEQYF	TGTGCCAGCAGTCTTGGGGGAGGGGGAGGAAACGAGCAGTACTTC
NA	TRBJ1-2	NA	TRBV12-5	CASGWQGLGGYTF	TGTGCTAGTGGTTGGCAGGGATTGGGTGGCTACACCTTC
NA	TRBJ2-1	few	TRBV9	CASSAQGRLDNEQFF	TGTGCCAGCAGCGCACAGGGAAGGTTAGACAATGAGCAGTTCTTC
NA	TRBJ2-7	NA	TRBV7-9	CASTSDPLYEQYF	TGTGCCAGCACCTCTGACCCACTCTACGAGCAGTACTTC
NA	TRBJ2-7	many	TRBV12-3/TRBV12-4	CASSFGLGNEQYF	TGTGCCAGCAGTTTCGGACTCGGGAACGAGCAGTACTTC
NA	TRBJ2-3	NA	TRBV4-2	CASNRDSTDTQYF	TGTGCCAGCAACCGGGACTCCACAGATACGCAGTATTTT
TRBD1	TRBJ2-7	NA	TRBV4-1	CASSQVNRGSYEQYF	TGCGCCAGCAGCCAAGTGAACAGGGGCTCCTACGAGCAGTACTTC
NA	TRBJ2-2	few	TRBV7-2	CASSLGGVVELFF	TGTGCCAGCAGCTTAGGCGGTGTTGTGGAGCTGTTTTTT
NA	TRBJ2-1	NA	TRBV18	CASSPPMEDEQFF	TGTGCCAGCTCACCACCAATGGAGGATGAGCAGTTCTTC
NA	TRBJ2-5	few	TRBV20-1	CSARSTLRSQETQYF	TGCAGTGCTAGATCCACCCTAAGGTCCCAAGAGACCCAGTACTTC
NA	TRBJ1-2	many	TRBV3-1	CASSHEFRQSPYGYTF	TGTGCCAGCAGCCACGAATTTAGACAGTCGCCGTATGGCTACACCTTC
NA	TRBJ1-3	many	TRBV25-1	CASSEGGTSSSGNTIYF	TGTGCCAGCAGTGAAGGAGGGACCTCGAGCTCTGGAAACACCATATATTTT
NA	TRBJ2-5	NA	TRBV7-2	CASSLAGDSQETQYF	TGTGCCAGCAGCTTAGCTGGCGATTCCCAAGAGACCCAGTACTTC
NA	TRBJ1-1	NA	TRBV19	CASSPPWGEAFF	TGTGCCAGTAGTCCCCCATGGGGGGAAGCTTTCTTT
NA	TRBJ2-1	once	TRBV11-1	CASSPFTKPGYNEQFF	TGTGCCAGCAGCCCATTTACCAAGCCCGGGTACAATGAGCAGTTCTTC
TRBD1	TRBJ2-7	few	TRBV6-2/TRBV6-3	CASSKWDRGGEQYF	TGTGCCAGCAGTAAATGGGACAGGGGAGGCGAGCAGTACTTC
TRBD2	TRBJ2-1	NA	TRBV11-2	CASSRTSGTWSSYNEQFF	TGTGCCAGCAGCCGGACTAGCGGGACTTGGAGCTCCTACAATGAGCAGTTCTTC
NA	TRBJ1-1	NA	TRBV15	CATSGKHGLGTEAFF	TGTGCCACCAGCGGAAAACACGGTCTGGGCACTGAAGCTTTCTTT
TRBD2	TRBJ2-3	NA	TRBV4-1	CASSPGLGVGNTQYF	TGCGCCAGCAGCCCGGGACTAGGGGTCGGGAATACGCAGTATTTT
NA	TRBJ1-5	many	TRBV7-9	CASSSDSGKPQHF	TGTGCCAGCAGTTCGGACAGCGGAAAGCCCCAGCATTTT
TRBD2	TRBJ2-2	few	TRBV5-6	CASSPLGLAGEGNTGELFF	TGTGCCAGCAGCCCGTTGGGACTAGCGGGAGAGGGGAACACCGGGGAGCTGTTTTTT
NA	TRBJ2-3	NA	TRBV20-1	CSAEERTTDTQYF	TGCAGTGCGGAAGAACGGACCACAGATACGCAGTATTTT
NA	TRBJ1-1	few	TRBV20-1	CSASGTYTEAFF	TGCAGTGCTAGCGGGACTTACACTGAAGCTTTCTTT
TRBD2	TRBJ2-1	NA	TRBV20-1	CSALSGGTYEGEQFF	TGCAGTGCTCTAAGCGGGGGGACCTATGAGGGTGAGCAGTTCTTC
NA	TRBJ2-3	NA	TRBV28	CASSLVGCQHTDTQYF	TGTGCCAGCAGCCTTGTGGGGTGCCAACACACGGATACGCAGTATTTT
NA	TRBJ2-3	once	TRBV4-2	CASSQEGSGPGTDTQYF	TGTGCCAGCAGCCAAGAGGGTAGCGGACCTGGCACAGATACGCAGTATTTT
TRBD1	TRBJ1-1	once	TRBV5-1	CASSIRQGQDTEAFF	TGCGCCAGCAGCATCCGACAGGGGCAGGACACTGAAGCTTTCTTT
NA	TRBJ2-7	many	TRBV24-1	CATSDLFGGEQYF	TGTGCCACCAGTGATTTGTTCGGGGGCGAGCAGTACTTC
NA	TRBJ2-7	many	TRBV6-2/TRBV6-3	CASSYDRIYEQYF	TGTGCCAGCAGTTACGACAGAATCTACGAGCAGTACTTC
NA	TRBJ1-1	many	TRBV4-3	CASSQDRRGTEAFF	TGCGCCAGCAGCCAAGATCGTAGGGGCACTGAAGCTTTCTTT
TRBD1	TRBJ2-7	few	TRBV6-2/TRBV6-3	CASSNRQGTYEQYF	TGTGCCAGCAGTAACCGACAGGGGACCTACGAGCAGTACTTC
NA	TRBJ1-1	NA	TRBV7-3	CASSPQGRGSIEAFF	TGTGCCAGCAGCCCACAAGGTCGGGGCTCGATTGAAGCTTTCTTT
TRBD2	TRBJ2-5	NA	TRBV12-5	CASGQLAGGPPGETQYF	TGTGCTAGTGGTCAGCTAGCGGGGGGGCCTCCAGGGGAGACCCAGTACTTC